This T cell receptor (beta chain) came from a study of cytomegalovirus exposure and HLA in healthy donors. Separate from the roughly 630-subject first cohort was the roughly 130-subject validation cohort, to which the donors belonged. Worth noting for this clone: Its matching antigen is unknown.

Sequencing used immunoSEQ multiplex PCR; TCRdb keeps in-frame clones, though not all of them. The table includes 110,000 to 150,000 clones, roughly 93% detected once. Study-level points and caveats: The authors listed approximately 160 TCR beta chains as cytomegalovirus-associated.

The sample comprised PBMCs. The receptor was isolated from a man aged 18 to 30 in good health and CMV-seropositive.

CDR3: CASSLGETVSGNTIYF. The CDR3 DNA reads as TGTGCCAGCAGCTTAGGCGAAACGGTCTCTGGAAACACCATATATTTT. The chain joins TRBV7-9 to TRBJ1-3; D is undetermined. Germline values: CDR1 SEHNR, CDR2 FQNEAQ (reference sequence). There are 16 residues in the CDR3. V was pared by 1 base and J by 0 bases, with 10 bases between. The full variable domain, rest sourced from reference TRBV7-9 and TRBJ1-3, is DTGVSQNPRHKITKRGQNVTFRCDPISEHNRLYWYRQTLGQGPEFLTYFQNEAQLEKSRLLSDRFSAERPKGSFSTLEIQRTEQGDSAMYLCASSLGETVSGNTIYFGEGSWLTVV.